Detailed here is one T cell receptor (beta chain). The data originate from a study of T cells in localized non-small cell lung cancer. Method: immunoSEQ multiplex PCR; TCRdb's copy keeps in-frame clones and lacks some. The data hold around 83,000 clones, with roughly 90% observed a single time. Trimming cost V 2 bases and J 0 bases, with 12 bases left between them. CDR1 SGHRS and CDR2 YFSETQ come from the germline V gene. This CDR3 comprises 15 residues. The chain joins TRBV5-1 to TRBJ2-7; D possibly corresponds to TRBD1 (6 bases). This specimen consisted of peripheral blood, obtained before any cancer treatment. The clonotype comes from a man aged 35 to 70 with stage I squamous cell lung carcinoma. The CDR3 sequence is CASSLPAQGSYEQYF. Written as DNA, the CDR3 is TGCGCCAGCAGCTTACCGGCACAGGGCTCCTACGAGCAGTACTTC.